Detailed here is one T cell receptor (beta chain). V was clipped by 0 bases and J by 3 bases, with 23 bases between them. CDR3 size: 19 residues. The V gene's germline CDR1 is LGHNA and CDR2 YNFKEQ. This record comes from a study of T-cell reconstitution after alpha-beta-depleted transplantation in children. Unique molecular identifiers featured in how the TCRbeta library was prepared. TCRdb ran MiXCR on the PCR reads and lists one entry per CDR3 protein. The table lists 300,000 to 400,000 distinct CDR3 sequences, 15% to 20% of them singletons, with approximately 44% in the top ten. Sequenced here: PBMCs, mostly from graft donor cells, sampled 360 days after TCRalphabeta/CD19-depleted stem cell transplant. This TCR was sampled from a male patient between 2 and 10 years old who had a stem cell transplant for acute lymphoblastic leukemia, so the T cells may come from the graft donor. J is TRBJ2-5 and V is TRBV4-2; D is possibly TRBD1 (6 bases). The CDR3 reads CASSQDRLRQRQVKETQYF. CDR3 coding DNA: TGTGCCAGCAGCCAAGATCGGTTGCGGCAGAGACAGGTAAAAGAGACCCAGTACTTC.